Shown below are 11 T cell receptor beta chains from a single sample sequenced in a study of blood T cell repertoires in COVID-19. Method: immunoSEQ multiplex PCR; TCRdb's copy keeps in-frame clones and lacks some. The sample shows some 110,000 clones, about nine tenths of them seen only once. What was sequenced was peripheral blood. The receptors here all came from a middle-aged man with acute or convalescent COVID-19.

By share, this clone counts as medium-sized. This chain links TRBV18 with TRBJ1-5, with 7 bases matching TRBD1. Losses at the gene ends were 4 bases for V and 5 bases for J; bases not matched to a gene: 8. Germline CDR1 is KGHSH and CDR2 is LQKENI. The CDR3 covers 15 residues. The DNA of the CDR3 is TGTGCCAGCTCACGGACAGGTTCCCGAGATCAGCCCCAGCATTTT. Residues: CASSRTGSRDQPQHF.

The chain carries TRBV19 and TRBJ1-1, with 8 positions matching TRBD1. This CDR3 region has 15 residues. Per germline, CDR1 LNHDA and CDR2 SQIVND (reference sequence). J lost 1 base, V lost 7 bases, and 8 bases had no gene match. CDR3 DNA sequence: TGTGCCAGTAACGGACAGGGTGTTTGGAACACTGAAGCTTTCTTT. Protein: CASNGQGVWNTEAFF.

CDR3 region: CASSPLDGDGELFF. CDR3 nucleotides: TGTGCCAGCTCACCCTTGGACGGGGACGGGGAGCTGTTTTTT. V and J are TRBV18 and TRBJ2-2, with a weak D call TRBD2 (5 bases). The length of the CDR3 is 14 residues. Trimming left V 3 bases short and J 7 bases short, with 12 bases between. Germline-derived CDR1 and CDR2 are KGHSH and LQKENI.

V usage is TRBV30 and J usage is TRBJ1-3, with D uncertain. The CDR3 has 16 residues. Germline V gene data show CDR1 as GTSNPN and CDR2 as SVGIG (reference sequence). Trimming pared 0 bases from V and 2 bases from J, leaving 14 bases between. CDR3 nucleotides: TGTGCCTGGAGTGTTTCGTTCGGAGAGGCTGGAAACACCATATATTTT. Protein sequence: CAWSVSFGEAGNTIYF.

The chain combines TRBV19 with TRBJ2-7; 12 bases are shared with TRBD2. V gave up 5 bases and J gave up 4 bases; unmatched junction bases: 6. CDR1 is LNHDA and CDR2 is SQIVND in the germline V gene (reference sequence). The CDR3 has 15 amino acids. The CDR3 DNA sequence: TGTGCCAGTAGTTCCCTAGCGGGAGGGAGTTACGAGCAGTACTTC. Its translation is CASSSLAGGSYEQYF.

The genes are TRBV5-1 and TRBJ1-4; unclear D gene. This CDR3 comprises 14 residues. In germline, CDR1 is SGHRS, CDR2 YFSETQ. The V and J ends lost 0 bases and 5 bases respectively, with 8 bases between them. CDR3 residues: CASSLGPENEKLFF. CDR3 DNA sequence: TGCGCCAGCAGCTTGGGTCCGGAGAATGAAAAACTGTTTTTT.

The J gene is TRBJ1-2, the V gene TRBV19, with D possibly being TRBD1 (5 bases). From germline, CDR1 is LNHDA and CDR2 SQIVND (reference sequence). The V end was cut by 2 bases, the J end by 10 bases, with 20 bases between. The CDR3 covers 15 residues. The CDR3 DNA reads TGTGCCAGTAGTATATATGGGAGGGGAAACCTCGCCTACACCTTC. This gives the protein CASSIYGRGNLAYTF. The variable domain in full, completed from reference TRBV19 and TRBJ1-2, reads DGGITQSPKYLFRKEGQNVTLSCEQNLNHDAMYWYRQDPGQGLRLIYYSQIVNDFQKGDIAEGYSVSREKKESFPLTVTSAQKNPTAFYLCASSIYGRGNLAYTFGSGTRLTVV.

The CDR3 DNA sequence: TGCGCCAGCAGCCAAGTGGGTGCAGGGGGATCACCCCTCCACTTT. It codes for CASSQVGAGGSPLHF. The chain carries TRBV4-1 and TRBJ1-6; 7 nucleotides line up with TRBD1. Germline-derived CDR1 and CDR2 are MGHRA and YSYEKL. The V and J ends lost 1 base and 10 bases, in that order; junction bases with no gene match: 7. This CDR3 contains 15 residues.

The chain has TRBV7-2 and TRBJ1-2; 9 bases agree with TRBD1. CDR1 and CDR2 (germline): SGHTA, FQGNSA. The V segment lost 2 bases and the J segment 4 bases; nucleotides outside the gene matches: 8. The CDR3 has 16 amino acids. The CDR3 DNA is TGTGCCAGCAGCTTAAAAGGGACAGGGATTCCCTATGGCTACACCTTC. This sequence encodes CASSLKGTGIPYGYTF.

The chain joins TRBV7-8 to TRBJ1-3; D is possibly TRBD1 (5 bases). The germline V gene encodes CDR1 SGHVS and CDR2 FQNEAQ. The length of the CDR3 is 14 residues. V was clipped by 5 bases and J by 0 bases, with 8 bases between them. CDR3 residues: CASSGHNSGNTIYF. CDR3 nucleotides: TGTGCCAGCAGCGGACATAACTCTGGAAACACCATATATTTT.

The rearrangement joins TRBV20-1 to TRBJ2-5; 11 bases match TRBD2. Germline V CDR1 and CDR2: DFQATT, SNEGSKA (reference sequence). This CDR3 comprises 14 residues. The V and J ends lost 3 bases and 4 bases, in that order; junction bases with no gene match: 4. The CDR3 DNA reads as TGCAGTGCTAGTAAACTAGCGGGAGCAGAGACCCAGTACTTC. This encodes CSASKLAGAETQYF.